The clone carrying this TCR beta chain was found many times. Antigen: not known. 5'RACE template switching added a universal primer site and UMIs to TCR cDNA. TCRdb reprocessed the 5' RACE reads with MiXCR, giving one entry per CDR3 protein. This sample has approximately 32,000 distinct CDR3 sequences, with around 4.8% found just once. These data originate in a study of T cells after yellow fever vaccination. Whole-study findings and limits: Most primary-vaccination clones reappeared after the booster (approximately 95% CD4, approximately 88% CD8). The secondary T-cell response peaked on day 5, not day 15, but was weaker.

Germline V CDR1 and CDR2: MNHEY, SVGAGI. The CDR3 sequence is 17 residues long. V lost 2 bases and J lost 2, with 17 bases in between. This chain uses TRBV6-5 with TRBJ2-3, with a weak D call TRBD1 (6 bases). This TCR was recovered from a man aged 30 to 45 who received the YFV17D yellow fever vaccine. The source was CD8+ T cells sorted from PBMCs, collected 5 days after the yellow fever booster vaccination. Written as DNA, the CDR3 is TGTGCCAGCAGTTACGAGGACAGCTTTGGGAACACAGATACGCAGTATTTT. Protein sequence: CASSYEDSFGNTDTQYF.